A single sample gave rise to the 27 T cell receptor beta chains below, sequenced in a study of blood T cell repertoires in COVID-19 (TCRdb year 2020). The library relied on the immunoSEQ multiplex PCR assay. TCRdb holds this immuneACCESS table with in-frame rearrangements only. Some clones are missing; in checked studies, unresolved V genes explain under half, and the rest has no known cause. The sample includes 250,000 to 300,000 clones, with around nine tenths observed a single time. The ten largest make up about 11% of the sample. Material for sequencing was peripheral blood. These receptors were collected from a woman in her twenties or thirties with COVID-19, enrolled during active disease.

The V call is TRBV10-2, the J call TRBJ2-7, with 7 bases matching TRBD1. From germline, CDR1 is WSHSY and CDR2 SAAADI. V shed 8 bases, J shed 1 base, and the junction held 8 bases outside the gene matches. The CDR3 extends over 14 amino acids. CDR3 amino acids: CASSSPGQSYEQYF. The CDR3 nucleotides are TGCGCCAGCTCCAGTCCGGGACAGTCCTACGAGCAGTACTTC.

CDR3 DNA sequence: TGTGCCAGCAGCTTTTCGGGACTAGCGGGTCCTCTTACCTACAATGAGCAGTTCTTC. Encoded protein: CASSFSGLAGPLTYNEQFF. This sequence joins TRBV7-9 and TRBJ2-1, with TRBD2 identical over 12 bases. The junction had 11 bases not matched to a gene; V was cut back by 3 bases and J by 2 bases. Germline CDR1 is SEHNR and CDR2 is FQNEAQ (reference sequence). The CDR3 spans 19 residues. Filled out from reference TRBV7-9 and TRBJ2-1, the complete variable domain reads DTGVSQNPRHKITKRGQNVTFRCDPISEHNRLYWYRQTLGQGPEFLTYFQNEAQLEKSRLLSDRFSAERPKGSFSTLEIQRTEQGDSAMYLCASSFSGLAGPLTYNEQFFGPGTRLTVL.

The chain is built from TRBV7-2 and TRBJ2-1, with D perhaps matching TRBD1 (6 bases). This CDR3 is 14 amino acids long. V shed 7 bases and J shed 3 bases, with 13 bases lying between them. Germline CDR1 SGHTA, CDR2 FQGNSA. The CDR3 region has the DNA TGTGCCAGCACCCTAGCAGGGGTCTACAATGAGCAGTTCTTC. Translation: CASTLAGVYNEQFF.

In its sample, this clone was seen once. V is TRBV28 and J is TRBJ1-5, with TRBD1 matching over 7 bases. The junction had 8 bases not matched to a gene; V was cut back by 2 bases and J by 10 bases. The CDR3 contains 14 residues. Germline V lookup: CDR1 MDHEN, CDR2 SYDVKM. CDR3 DNA: TGTGCCAGCAGTTTAGTGGGACAGAACCTTCCCCAGCATTTT. This encodes CASSLVGQNLPQHF.

A single count supports this clone. This chain joins TRBV12-5 and TRBJ2-3, with 9 bases that match TRBD1. This CDR3 contains 16 residues. Germline CDR1 reads LGHNT; CDR2 reads FRNRAP. V dropped 1 base and J dropped 2; count of bases not matched to a gene: 4. CDR3 coding DNA: TGTGCTAGTGGTTTGGGGGGACAGGGCGTCACAGATACGCAGTATTTT. Protein: CASGLGGQGVTDTQYF.

This clone was seen a handful of times. The chain has TRBV6-5 and TRBJ1-6, with TRBD1 identical over 8 bases. CDR3 size: 16 residues. Trimming removed 0 bases from V and 6 bases from J; junction bases left unmatched: 4. Germline-derived CDR1 and CDR2 are MNHEY and SVGAGI. CDR3 sequence: CASSYSVRGRNSPLHF. CDR3 in DNA: TGTGCCAGCAGTTACTCGGTCAGGGGGCGTAATTCACCCCTCCACTTT.

The chain couples TRBV28 to TRBJ2-3; the match to TRBD2 covers 9 bases. CDR1 is MDHEN and CDR2 is SYDVKM in the germline V gene. The V and J ends lost 2 bases and 2 bases, in that order; junction bases with no gene match: 2. CDR3 length: 15 amino acids. CDR3 coding DNA: TGTGCCAGCAGTTTACTAGCGGGACTCACAGATACGCAGTATTTT. Protein product: CASSLLAGLTDTQYF.

The chain couples TRBV6-6 to TRBJ1-5; 9 nucleotides line up with TRBD1. Trimming cost V 6 bases and J 11 bases; bases outside gene matches: 8. The CDR3 runs to 13 residues. Germline V CDR1 and CDR2: MNHNY, SVGAGI (reference sequence). The CDR3 loop reads CASRRQGDEAQHF. CDR3 DNA sequence: TGTGCCAGCAGAAGACAGGGGGACGAGGCCCAGCATTTT.

The chain carries TRBV11-3 and TRBJ2-5; TRBD1 aligns across 10 bases. This CDR3 comprises 15 residues. Germline V CDR1 and CDR2: SGHNT, YENEEA. Unmatched junction bases numbered 8, after V lost 5 bases and J lost 5 bases. DNA of the CDR3: TGTGCCAGCAGCCCCGGGACAGGGGTTACGGAGACCCAGTACTTC. Its translation: CASSPGTGVTETQYF.

J is TRBJ2-1 and V is TRBV6-5, with 8 bases aligning to TRBD2. The V gene end was trimmed by 3 bases and the J gene end by 4 bases; junction bases not matched to a gene: 5. Germline V gene lookup returns CDR1 MNHEY and CDR2 SVGAGI. There are 15 residues in the CDR3. The CDR3 DNA follows: TGTGCCAGCAGTTATGCGGGAGGCCTATACAATGAGCAGTTCTTC. This encodes CASSYAGGLYNEQFF.

The chain links TRBV7-9 to TRBJ2-1; 12 nucleotides align to TRBD2. Losses at the gene ends were 5 bases for V and 10 bases for J; bases not matched to a gene: 6. The CDR3 has 14 residues. CDR1 and CDR2 from the germline V gene are SEHNR and FQNEAQ (reference sequence). For the CDR3, the DNA is TGTGCCAGCAGCCACCTAGGACTAGCGGGGGAGCAGTTCTTC. It yields the protein CASSHLGLAGEQFF.

The chain is built from TRBV7-3 and TRBJ2-3; no firm D call. There are 13 residues in the CDR3. The germline V gene has CDR1 SGHTA and CDR2 FQGTGA. The ends were cut back, 4 bases at V and 6 bases at J, with 11 bases in the middle. This CDR3 is CASSSVPLDTQYF. CDR3 DNA sequence: TGTGCCAGCAGCTCCGTCCCGTTGGATACGCAGTATTTT. Combining the CDR3 with reference TRBV7-3 and TRBJ2-3 gives the whole variable domain GAGVSQTPSNKVTEKGKYVELRCDPISGHTALYWYRQSLGQGPEFLIYFQGTGAADDSGLPNDRFFAVRPEGSVSTLKIQRTERGDSAVYLCASSSVPLDTQYFGPGTRLTVL.

V gene TRBV6-2 or TRBV6-3 combines with J gene TRBJ2-1, with a possible D match to TRBD2 (5 bases). This CDR3 is built from 14 residues. V lost 3 bases and J 10 bases, leaving 16 bases between the germline ends. The germline CDR1 and CDR2 sequences are MNHEY and SVGEGT. The CDR3 DNA reads as TGTGCCAGCAGTTATTCGAGACCAACGGGAGAGCAGTTCTTC. Residues: CASSYSRPTGEQFF.

The chain employs TRBV6-4 and TRBJ1-5, with D maybe TRBD1 (6 bases). This CDR3 comprises 16 residues. The germline CDR1 and CDR2 sequences are MRHNA and SNTAGT. Trimming shortened V by 0 bases and J by 1 base, and 10 bases separated the two germline ends. CDR3 coding DNA: TGTGCCAGCAGTGACTCGGGGGCGAGGAGCAATCAGCCCCAGCATTTT. Its protein product is CASSDSGARSNQPQHF.

This chain uses TRBV19 with TRBJ1-5; no firm D call. Trimming took 5 bases from V and 3 from J, leaving 14 bases between them. Germline V gene data show CDR1 as LNHDA and CDR2 as SQIVND (reference sequence). The CDR3 sequence is 15 residues long. The CDR3 nucleotides are TGTGCCAGTAGTCCCCTGGAGACCTACAATCAGCCCCAGCATTTT. Translation gives CASSPLETYNQPQHF.

This rearrangement joins TRBV6-2 or TRBV6-3 to TRBJ2-5, with a possible D match to TRBD1 (6 bases). CDR1 and CDR2 (germline): MNHEY, SVGEGT. The CDR3 has 15 residues. Between the trimmed V and J ends, which lost 5 bases and 0 bases, there was a span of 13 bases. The CDR3 protein is CASSHTDSNQETQYF. CDR3 sequence (DNA): TGTGCCAGCAGTCACACGGACAGTAACCAAGAGACCCAGTACTTC.

The rearrangement joins TRBV9 to TRBJ2-2, with 11 bases aligning to TRBD2. Germline V gene data show CDR1 as SGDLS and CDR2 as YYNGEE. The CDR3 spans 18 residues. The V and J ends lost 2 bases and 5 bases, in that order; junction bases with no gene match: 11. The CDR3 DNA follows: TGTGCCAGCAGCGTTACCCTAGCGGGAGGACTTGGGACCGGGGAGCTGTTTTTT. Residues: CASSVTLAGGLGTGELFF.

The chain has TRBV3-1 (or the pseudogene TRBV3-2) and TRBJ2-5; D is perhaps TRBD2 (5 bases). Germline lookup yields CDR1 LGHDT and CDR2 YNNKEL (reference sequence). The ends were cut back, 2 bases at V and 5 bases at J, with 15 bases in the middle. The CDR3 extends over 15 amino acids. Here the CDR3 DNA reads TGTGCCAGCAGCCAAAGGTCGGCGGGTTGGGAGACCCAGTACTTC. It specifies CASSQRSAGWETQYF.

The genes are TRBV7-9 and TRBJ2-7; the match to TRBD1 covers 9 bases. The J segment lost 3 bases and the V segment lost 5 bases, leaving 5 bases of the junction unmatched. CDR1 is SEHNR and CDR2 is FQNEAQ in the germline V gene (reference sequence). The CDR3 has 14 residues. CDR3 loop: CASSHGGQGYEQYF. CDR3 bases: TGTGCCAGCAGCCATGGGGGACAGGGCTACGAGCAGTACTTC.

The rearrangement uses TRBV27 and TRBJ2-3, with D perhaps matching TRBD2 (5 bases). Germline assignment: CDR1 MNHEY and CDR2 SMNVEV (reference sequence). Trimming took off 2 bases at V and 6 bases at J, with 12 bases between the two ends. The CDR3 is 14 amino acids. This CDR3 reads CASSLVARGDTQYF. CDR3 nucleotides: TGTGCCAGCAGTTTAGTGGCCCGAGGGGATACGCAGTATTTT.

The chain is built from TRBV6-2 or TRBV6-3 and TRBJ2-1; 8 bases line up with TRBD2. This CDR3 region has 19 residues. From germline, CDR1 is MNHEY and CDR2 SVGEGT. Unmatched junction bases numbered 10, after V lost 0 bases and J lost 0 bases. The CDR3 DNA sequence: TGTGCCAGCAGTTACTCCGTCACTAGCGGCAAGAGCTCCTACAATGAGCAGTTCTTC. This sequence encodes CASSYSVTSGKSSYNEQFF.

The rearrangement uses TRBV6-1 and TRBJ1-5; D is undetermined. From germline, CDR1 is MNHNS and CDR2 SASEGT. This CDR3 is built from 14 residues. The V gene lost 3 bases and the J gene lost 0 bases, with 6 bases spanning the gap. This CDR3 is CASSETFSNQPQHF. The CDR3 DNA is TGTGCCAGCAGTGAGACTTTTAGCAATCAGCCCCAGCATTTT.

The rearrangement joins TRBV7-9 to TRBJ2-5, with 7 bases aligning to TRBD2. V shed 4 bases, J shed 5 bases, and the junction held 10 bases outside the gene matches. Germline CDR1 SEHNR, CDR2 FQNEAQ (reference sequence). CDR3 length: 15 residues. CDR3 sequence reads: CASSSPPTSLETQYF. Written as DNA, the CDR3 is TGTGCCAGCAGCTCCCCACCGACTAGCTTGGAGACCCAGTACTTC.

CDR3 loop: CASSEGLAEEETQYF. DNA of the CDR3: TGTGCCAGCAGCGAAGGACTAGCGGAGGAAGAGACCCAGTACTTC. The chain has TRBV9 and TRBJ2-5; 10 bases match TRBD2. Unmatched junction bases numbered 5, after V lost 3 bases and J lost 3 bases. CDR3 length equals 15 residues. CDR1 is SGDLS and CDR2 is YYNGEE in the germline V gene.

The rearrangement links TRBV7-6 to TRBJ1-4; the match to TRBD1 covers 8 bases. This CDR3 has 16 amino acids. V shed 5 bases and J 0 bases; nucleotides not matched to a gene: 5. Germline CDR1 and CDR2: SGHVS and FNYEAQ. The CDR3 DNA follows: TGTGCCAGCAGCCGGACAGGGCCTGCAACTAATGAAAAACTGTTTTTT. This translates into CASSRTGPATNEKLFF.

The J gene is TRBJ1-5, the V gene TRBV19; 7 bases map to TRBD1. The CDR3 runs 14 residues. Germline CDR1 LNHDA, CDR2 SQIVND (reference sequence). The V and J ends lost 6 bases and 2 bases, in that order; junction bases with no gene match: 4. The CDR3 sequence: CASSAGTGNQPQHF. CDR3 in DNA: TGTGCCAGTAGCGCCGGGACAGGCAATCAGCCCCAGCATTTT.

A few counts support this clone. This rearrangement joins TRBV9 to TRBJ2-7; 8 nucleotides line up with TRBD2. Germline CDR1 and CDR2: SGDLS and YYNGEE. The CDR3 sequence is 15 residues long. The J segment lost 3 bases and the V segment lost 2 bases, leaving 7 bases of the junction unmatched. DNA of the CDR3: TGTGCCAGCAGCGTCAACCCGGGACTAGTCTACGAGCAGTACTTC. Its translation is CASSVNPGLVYEQYF.